The 3 T cell receptor beta chains below all came from one sample that was sequenced in a study of cytomegalovirus exposure and HLA in healthy donors. Use of 60 Vbeta and 13 Jbeta primers characterized the PCR. Some clones are missing from TCRdb's copy, which holds only in-frame ones; the method was immunoSEQ multiplex PCR. The sample comprises some 150,000 clones, approximately 77% of which are singletons, and less than 4.5% rests with the top ten. The sample was PBMCs. The receptors come from a man younger than 40 in good health and CMV-seropositive.

The chain couples TRBV21-1 to TRBJ1-2. TRBV21-1 counts as a pseudogene. The CDR3 covers 10 residues. CDR3 coding DNA: TGTCGGGGGGGTGTACATGGCTACACCTTC. It is translated as CRGGVHGYTF.

This clone was seen a single time. CDR3 residues: CASSYAPDISGNTIYF. In nucleotides, the CDR3 is TGTGCCAGCAGTTACGCCCCGGACATCTCTGGAAACACCATATATTTT. V is TRBV6-6 and J is TRBJ1-3; weak D call: TRBD1 (5 bases). V shed 2 bases and J shed 0 bases, with 11 bases lying between them. The CDR3 covers 16 residues. Germline V lookup: CDR1 MNHNY, CDR2 SVGAGI (reference sequence).

Concerning this clone itself: Other DNA sequences from this sample encode an identical CDR3 as well. This rearrangement joins TRBV6-5 to TRBJ2-7, with 8 bases fitting TRBD2. Looked up from germline, CDR1 is MNHEY and CDR2 is SVGAGI. CDR3 size: 15 residues. With 3 bases clipped from V and 2 bases from J, the junction kept 6 bases outside the gene matches. CDR3 nucleotide sequence: TGTGCCAGCAGTTATAGCGGGACGGGCACCTACGAGCAGTACTTC. It specifies CASSYSGTGTYEQYF.